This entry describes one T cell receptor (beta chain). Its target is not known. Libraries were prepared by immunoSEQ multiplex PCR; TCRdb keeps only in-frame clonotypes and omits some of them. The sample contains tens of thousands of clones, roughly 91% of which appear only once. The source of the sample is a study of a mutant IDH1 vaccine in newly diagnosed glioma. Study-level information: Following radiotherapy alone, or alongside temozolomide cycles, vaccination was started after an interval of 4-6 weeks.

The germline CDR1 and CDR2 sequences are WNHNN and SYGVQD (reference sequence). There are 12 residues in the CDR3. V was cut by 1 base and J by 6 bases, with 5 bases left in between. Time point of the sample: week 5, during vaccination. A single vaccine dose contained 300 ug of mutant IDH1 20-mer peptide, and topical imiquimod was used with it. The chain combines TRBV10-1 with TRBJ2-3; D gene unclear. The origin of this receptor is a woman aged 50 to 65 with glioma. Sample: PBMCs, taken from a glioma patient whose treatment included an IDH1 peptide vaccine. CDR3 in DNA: TGCGCCAGCAGTGAGTGGCGGGATACGCAGTATTTT. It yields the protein CASSEWRDTQYF.